The clone carrying this T cell receptor beta chain has just a few counts. CDR3 length: 14 residues. Per the germline V gene, CDR1 is SNHLY and CDR2 is FYNNEI. V was cut by 9 bases and J by 3 bases, with 17 bases left in between. This sample was taken from a study of T-cell memory formation after mild COVID-19. Each CDR3 protein is one row after TCRdb ran MiXCR on the 5' RACE reads. Of 470,000 or so distinct CDR3 sequences in the sample, 20% were seen once. The sample was PBMCs or a T cell subset sorted from them (not recorded which). The receptor was isolated from an adult woman who had mild COVID-19 (a few samples of this study predate the infection). Cell type and time point are not known. V gene TRBV2 combines with J gene TRBJ1-1; tentatively, D is TRBD1 (5 bases). CDR3 amino acids: CARGGRGADTEAFF. The CDR3 bases are TGTGCCAGAGGTGGTCGTGGGGCGGACACTGAAGCTTTCTTT. Looking up the rest from reference TRBV2 and TRBJ1-1 gives the full variable domain: EPEVTQTPSHQVTQMGQEVILRCVPISNHLYFYWYRQILGQKVEFLVSFYNNEISEKSEIFDDQFSVERPDGSNFTLKIRSTKLEDSAMYFCARGGRGADTEAFFGQGTRLTVV.